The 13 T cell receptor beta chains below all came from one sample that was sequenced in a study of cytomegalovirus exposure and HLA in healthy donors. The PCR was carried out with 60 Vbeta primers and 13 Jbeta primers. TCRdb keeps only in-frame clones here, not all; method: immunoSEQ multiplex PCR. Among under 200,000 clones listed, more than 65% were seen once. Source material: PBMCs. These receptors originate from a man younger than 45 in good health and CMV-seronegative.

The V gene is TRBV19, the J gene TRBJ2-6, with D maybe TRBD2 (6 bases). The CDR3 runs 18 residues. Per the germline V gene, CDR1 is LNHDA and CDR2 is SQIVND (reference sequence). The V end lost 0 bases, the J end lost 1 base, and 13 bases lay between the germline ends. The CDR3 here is CASSIEAGRGSGANVLTF. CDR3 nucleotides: TGTGCCAGTAGTATAGAGGCAGGGCGGGGATCTGGGGCCAACGTCCTGACTTTC.

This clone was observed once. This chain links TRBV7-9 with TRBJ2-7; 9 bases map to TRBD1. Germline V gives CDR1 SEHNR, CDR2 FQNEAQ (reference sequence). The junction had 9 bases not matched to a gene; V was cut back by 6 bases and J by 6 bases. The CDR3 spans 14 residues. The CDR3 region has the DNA TGTGCCAGCAGGCCCCCGGGACAGGGCTCCGAGCAGTACTTC. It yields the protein CASRPPGQGSEQYF.

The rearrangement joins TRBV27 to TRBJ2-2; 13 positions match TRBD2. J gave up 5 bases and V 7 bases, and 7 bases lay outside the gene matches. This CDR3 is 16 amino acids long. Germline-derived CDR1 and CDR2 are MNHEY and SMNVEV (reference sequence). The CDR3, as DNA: TGTGCCAGCAACTTAGAGGGACTAGCGGGAACCGGGGAGCTGTTTTTT. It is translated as CASNLEGLAGTGELFF.

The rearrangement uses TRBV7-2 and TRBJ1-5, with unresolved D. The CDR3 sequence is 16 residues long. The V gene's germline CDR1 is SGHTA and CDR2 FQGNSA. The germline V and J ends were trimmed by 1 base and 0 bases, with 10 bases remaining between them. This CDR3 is CASSLVSGVSNQPQHF. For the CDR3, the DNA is TGTGCCAGCAGCTTAGTTTCGGGTGTTAGCAATCAGCCCCAGCATTTT.

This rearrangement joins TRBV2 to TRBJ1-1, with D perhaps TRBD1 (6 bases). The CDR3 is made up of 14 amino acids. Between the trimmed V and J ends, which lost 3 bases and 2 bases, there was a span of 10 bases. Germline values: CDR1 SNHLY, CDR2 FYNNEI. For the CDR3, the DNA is TGTGCCAGCAGTGAGATCAGGGGTAACACTGAAGCTTTCTTT. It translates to CASSEIRGNTEAFF.

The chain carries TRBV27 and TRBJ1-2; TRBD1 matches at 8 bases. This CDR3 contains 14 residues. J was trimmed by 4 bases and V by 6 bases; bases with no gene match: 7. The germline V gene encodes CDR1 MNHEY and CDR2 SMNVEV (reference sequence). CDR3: CASSHGTGRYGYTF. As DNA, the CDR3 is TGTGCCAGCAGCCATGGGACAGGCCGCTATGGCTACACCTTC.

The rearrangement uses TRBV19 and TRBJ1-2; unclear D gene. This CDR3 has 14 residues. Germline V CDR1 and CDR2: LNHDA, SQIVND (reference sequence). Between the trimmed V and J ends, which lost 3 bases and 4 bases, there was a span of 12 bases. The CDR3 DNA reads TGTGCCAGTAGTATTCGAGGGCAGGTCTATGGCTACACCTTC. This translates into CASSIRGQVYGYTF.

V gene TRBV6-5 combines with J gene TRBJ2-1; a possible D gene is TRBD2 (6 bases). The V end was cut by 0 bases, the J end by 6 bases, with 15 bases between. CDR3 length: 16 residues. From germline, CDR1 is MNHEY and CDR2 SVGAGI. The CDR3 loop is CASSYSVRGWSNEQFF. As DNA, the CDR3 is TGTGCCAGCAGTTACTCGGTACGGGGGTGGAGCAATGAGCAGTTCTTC.

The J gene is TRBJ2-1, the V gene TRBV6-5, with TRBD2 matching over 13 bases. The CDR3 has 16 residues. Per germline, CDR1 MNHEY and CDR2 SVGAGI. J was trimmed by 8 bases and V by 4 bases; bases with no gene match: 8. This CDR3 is CASSLLRTSGSHEQFF. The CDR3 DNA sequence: TGTGCCAGCAGTTTGTTGAGGACTAGCGGGAGCCATGAGCAGTTCTTC.

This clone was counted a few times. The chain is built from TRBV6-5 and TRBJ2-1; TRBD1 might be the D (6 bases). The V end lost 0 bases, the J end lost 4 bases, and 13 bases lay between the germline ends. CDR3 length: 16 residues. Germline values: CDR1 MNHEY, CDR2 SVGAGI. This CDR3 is CASSYSSDRVYNEQFF. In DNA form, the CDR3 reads TGTGCCAGCAGTTACTCGTCGGACAGAGTTTACAATGAGCAGTTCTTC.

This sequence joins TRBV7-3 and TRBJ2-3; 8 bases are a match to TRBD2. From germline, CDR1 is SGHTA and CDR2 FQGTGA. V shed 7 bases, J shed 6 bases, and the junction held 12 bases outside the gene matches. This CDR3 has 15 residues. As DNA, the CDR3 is TGTGCCAGCACCCCAGCGGGGGCTCCGGGTGATACGCAGTATTTT. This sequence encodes CASTPAGAPGDTQYF.

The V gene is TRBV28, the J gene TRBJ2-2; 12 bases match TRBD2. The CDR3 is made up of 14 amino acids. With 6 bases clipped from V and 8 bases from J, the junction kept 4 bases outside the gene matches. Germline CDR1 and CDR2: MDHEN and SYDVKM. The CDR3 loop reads CASRLAGGSGELFF. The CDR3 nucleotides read TGTGCCAGCAGACTAGCGGGAGGATCAGGGGAGCTGTTTTTT. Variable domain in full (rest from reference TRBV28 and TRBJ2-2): DVKVTQSSRYLVKRTGEKVFLECVQDMDHENMFWYRQDPGLGLRLIYFSYDVKMKEKGDIPEGYSVSREKKERFSLILESASTNQTSMYLCASRLAGGSGELFFGEGSRLTVL.

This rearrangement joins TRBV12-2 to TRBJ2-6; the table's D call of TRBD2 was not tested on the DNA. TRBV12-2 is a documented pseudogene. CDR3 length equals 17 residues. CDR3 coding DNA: TGTGCAAGTCGCTGCGGGACGCATTACTCTGGGGCCAACGTCCTGACTTTC. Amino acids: CASRCGTHYSGANVLTF.